One sample yielded the 5 T cell receptor beta chains listed below, sequenced in a study of cytomegalovirus exposure and HLA in healthy donors. Primers included in the PCR were 60 Vbeta and 13 Jbeta primers. Method: immunoSEQ multiplex PCR; TCRdb's copy keeps in-frame clones and lacks some. The sample records 60,000 to 95,000 clones, approximately 82% being singletons. Material: PBMCs. Receptors originate from a man in his sixties or seventies in good health and CMV-seropositive.

This chain uses TRBV27 with TRBJ2-2; TRBD1 matches at 8 bases. There are 13 residues in the CDR3. The J segment lost 5 bases and the V segment lost 10 bases, leaving 6 bases of the junction unmatched. Looked up from germline, CDR1 is MNHEY and CDR2 is SMNVEV (reference sequence). This CDR3 is CATRTGSTGELFF. The CDR3, as DNA: TGTGCCACCCGGACAGGGTCAACCGGGGAGCTGTTTTTT.

This clone was recorded once. The chain carries TRBV7-3 and TRBJ2-1; D call uncertain. Per the germline V gene, CDR1 is SGHTA and CDR2 is FQGTGA. Trimming removed 4 bases at V and 3 bases at J, with 7 bases between. This CDR3 is built from 13 residues. For the CDR3, the DNA is TGTGCCAGCAGCTCTACAGTCTACAATGAGCAGTTCTTC. Translating it yields CASSSTVYNEQFF. The whole variable domain, filled in from reference TRBV7-3 and TRBJ2-1, reads GAGVSQTPSNKVTEKGKYVELRCDPISGHTALYWYRQSLGQGPEFLIYFQGTGAADDSGLPNDRFFAVRPEGSVSTLKIQRTERGDSAVYLCASSSTVYNEQFFGPGTRLTVL.

The gene calls are TRBV6-5 and TRBJ2-7, with TRBD2 matching 7 bases. V dropped 6 bases and J dropped 4; count of bases not matched to a gene: 9. The germline gives CDR1 MNHEY, CDR2 SVGAGI. CDR3 size: 14 residues. The DNA for the CDR3 is TGTGCCAGCAGCACGGGGGAGGGCCCGTACGAGCAGTACTTC. Its translation: CASSTGEGPYEQYF.

This rearrangement joins TRBV5-1 to TRBJ1-1, with no clear D. V was pared by 6 bases and J by 5 bases, with 14 bases between. The CDR3 spans 13 residues. Germline V gives CDR1 SGHRS, CDR2 YFSETQ. DNA for the CDR3: TGCGCCAGCAAAAGGGAGGGTTGGACTGAAGCTTTCTTT. This sequence encodes CASKREGWTEAFF.

The rearrangement uses TRBV11-2 and TRBJ2-7; TRBD2 is a possible D gene (5 bases). Trimming shortened V by 0 bases and J by 0 bases, and 9 bases separated the two germline ends. This CDR3 comprises 15 residues. Germline CDR1 SGHAT, CDR2 FQNNGV. The CDR3, as DNA: TGTGCCAGCAGCTTAGAGAGGGCGCCCTCCTACGAGCAGTACTTC. It codes for CASSLERAPSYEQYF.